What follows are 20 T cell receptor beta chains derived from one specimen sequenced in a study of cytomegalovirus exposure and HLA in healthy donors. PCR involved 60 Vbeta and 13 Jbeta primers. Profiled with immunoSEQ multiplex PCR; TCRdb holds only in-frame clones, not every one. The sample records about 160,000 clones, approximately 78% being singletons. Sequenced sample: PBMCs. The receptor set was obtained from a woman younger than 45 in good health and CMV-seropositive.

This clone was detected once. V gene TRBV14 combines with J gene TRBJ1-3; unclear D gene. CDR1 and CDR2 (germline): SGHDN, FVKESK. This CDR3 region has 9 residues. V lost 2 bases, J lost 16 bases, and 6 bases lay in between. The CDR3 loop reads CASSQSSYF. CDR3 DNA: TGTGCCAGCAGCCAATCGTCCTATTTT.

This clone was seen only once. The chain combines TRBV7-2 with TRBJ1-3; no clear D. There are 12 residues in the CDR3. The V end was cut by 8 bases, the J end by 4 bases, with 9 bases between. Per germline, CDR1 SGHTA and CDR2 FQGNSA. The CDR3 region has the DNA TGTGCCAGCGGGGAGAGCGGAAACACCATATATTTT. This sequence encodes CASGESGNTIYF.

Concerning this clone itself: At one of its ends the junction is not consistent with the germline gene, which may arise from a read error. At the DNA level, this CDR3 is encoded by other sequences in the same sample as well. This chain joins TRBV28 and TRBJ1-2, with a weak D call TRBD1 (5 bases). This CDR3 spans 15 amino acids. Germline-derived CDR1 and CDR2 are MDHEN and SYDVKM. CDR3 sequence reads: CASSLLGEANYGYTF. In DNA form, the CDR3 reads TGTGCCAGTAGTTTATTAGGGGAGGCTAACTATGGCTACACCTTC.

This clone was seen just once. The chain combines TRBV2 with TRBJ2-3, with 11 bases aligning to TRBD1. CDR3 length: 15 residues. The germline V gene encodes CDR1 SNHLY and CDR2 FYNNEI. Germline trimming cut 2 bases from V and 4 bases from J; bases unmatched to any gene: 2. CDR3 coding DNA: TGTGCCAGCAGTGAACAGGGACAGGGGGCAGATACGCAGTATTTT. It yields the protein CASSEQGQGADTQYF.

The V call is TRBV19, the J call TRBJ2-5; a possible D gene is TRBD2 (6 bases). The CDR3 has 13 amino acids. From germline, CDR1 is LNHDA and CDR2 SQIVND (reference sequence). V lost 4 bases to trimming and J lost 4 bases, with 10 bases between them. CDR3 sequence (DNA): TGTGCCAGTAGTAGCTTCGGGGGAGAGACCCAGTACTTC. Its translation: CASSSFGGETQYF.

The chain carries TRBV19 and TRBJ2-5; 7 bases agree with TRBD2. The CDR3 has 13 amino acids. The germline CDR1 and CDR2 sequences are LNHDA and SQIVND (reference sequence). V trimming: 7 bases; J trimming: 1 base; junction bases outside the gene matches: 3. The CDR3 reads CASTRTSQETQYF. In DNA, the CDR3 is TGTGCCAGTACGCGGACTAGCCAAGAGACCCAGTACTTC.

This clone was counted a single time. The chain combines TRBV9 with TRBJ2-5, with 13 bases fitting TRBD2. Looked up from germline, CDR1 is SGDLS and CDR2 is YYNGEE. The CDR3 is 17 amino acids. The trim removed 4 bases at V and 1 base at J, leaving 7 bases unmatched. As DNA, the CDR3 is TGTGCCAGCAGCCTAGGGGGACTAGCGGGGCCCCAAGAGACCCAGTACTTC. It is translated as CASSLGGLAGPQETQYF.

The CDR3 sequence: CASSPLRTGRIGGYTF. The CDR3 DNA sequence: TGTGCCAGCAGTCCCCTTCGGACAGGGCGCATAGGTGGCTACACCTTC. V and J are TRBV27 and TRBJ1-2; 8 bases align to TRBD1. The ends lost 5 bases at V and 7 bases at J; junction bases unmatched: 15. CDR3 length: 16 residues. Looked up from germline, CDR1 is MNHEY and CDR2 is SMNVEV (reference sequence).

The CDR3 DNA follows: TGTGCCAGCAGCGAACTAGCGGGGGTTGGGAATGAGCAGTTCTTC. It codes for CASSELAGVGNEQFF. The rearrangement joins TRBV6-4 to TRBJ2-1; TRBD2 aligns across 11 bases. Per the germline V gene, CDR1 is MRHNA and CDR2 is SNTAGT. J lost 7 bases, V lost 6 bases, and 8 bases had no gene match. The CDR3 has 15 amino acids.

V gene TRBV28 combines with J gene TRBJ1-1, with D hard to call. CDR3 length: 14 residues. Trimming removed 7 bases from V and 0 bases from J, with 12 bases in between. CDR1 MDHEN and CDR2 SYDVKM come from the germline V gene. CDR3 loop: CASTHRELNTEAFF. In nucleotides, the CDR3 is TGTGCCAGCACCCACCGGGAGTTGAACACTGAAGCTTTCTTT.

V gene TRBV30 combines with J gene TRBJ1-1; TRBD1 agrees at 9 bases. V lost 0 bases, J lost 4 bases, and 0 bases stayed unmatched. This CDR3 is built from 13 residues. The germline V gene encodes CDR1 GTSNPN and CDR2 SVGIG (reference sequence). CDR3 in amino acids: CAWSVDRGTEAFF. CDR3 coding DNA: TGTGCCTGGAGTGTGGACAGGGGCACTGAAGCTTTCTTT.

CDR3 sequence: CASSSWGGTQYF. The CDR3 DNA sequence: TGTGCCAGCAGTTCCTGGGGAGGGACCCAGTACTTC. The chain links TRBV27 to TRBJ2-5; possibly TRBD2 for D (6 bases). Trimming took 4 bases from V and 7 from J, leaving 10 bases between them. CDR3 size: 12 residues. CDR1 is MNHEY, CDR2 SMNVEV, per germline (reference sequence).

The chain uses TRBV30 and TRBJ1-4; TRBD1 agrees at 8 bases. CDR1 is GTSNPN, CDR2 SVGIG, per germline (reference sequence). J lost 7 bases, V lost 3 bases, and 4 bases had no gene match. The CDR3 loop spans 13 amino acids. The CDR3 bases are TGTGCCTGGAGCCGGACAGGGCCTGAAAAACTGTTTTTT. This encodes CAWSRTGPEKLFF.

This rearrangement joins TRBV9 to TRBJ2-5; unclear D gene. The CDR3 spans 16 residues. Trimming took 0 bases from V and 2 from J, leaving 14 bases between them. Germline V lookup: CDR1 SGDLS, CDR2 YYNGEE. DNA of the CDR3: TGTGCCAGCAGCGTAGGGCCGTTCCTGGTACAAGAGACCCAGTACTTC. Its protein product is CASSVGPFLVQETQYF.

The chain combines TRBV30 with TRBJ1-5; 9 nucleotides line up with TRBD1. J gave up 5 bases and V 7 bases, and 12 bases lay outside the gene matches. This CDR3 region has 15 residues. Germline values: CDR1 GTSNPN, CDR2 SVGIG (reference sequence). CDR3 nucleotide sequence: TGTGCCTTGGGGACAGGGTCGTTCGGCGATCAGCCCCAGCATTTT. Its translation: CALGTGSFGDQPQHF.

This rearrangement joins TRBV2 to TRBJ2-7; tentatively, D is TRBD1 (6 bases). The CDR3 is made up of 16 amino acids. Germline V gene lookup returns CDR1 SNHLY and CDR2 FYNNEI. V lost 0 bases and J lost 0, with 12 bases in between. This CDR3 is CASSEAPTGISYEQYF. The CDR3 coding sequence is TGTGCCAGCAGTGAAGCCCCAACAGGGATCTCCTACGAGCAGTACTTC.

For the CDR3, the DNA is TGTGCCAGCAGCCCTGCCGGGTCCACAGATACGCAGTATTTT. The encoded protein is CASSPAGSTDTQYF. The chain is built from TRBV7-2 and TRBJ2-3, with unresolved D. The ends were cut back, 5 bases at V and 2 bases at J, with 11 bases in the middle. The CDR3 loop spans 14 amino acids. CDR1 is SGHTA, CDR2 FQGNSA, per germline.

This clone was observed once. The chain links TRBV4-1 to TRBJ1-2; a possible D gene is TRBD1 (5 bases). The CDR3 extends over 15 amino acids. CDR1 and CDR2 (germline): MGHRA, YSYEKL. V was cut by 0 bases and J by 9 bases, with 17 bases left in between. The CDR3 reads CASSQDLRQGISYTF. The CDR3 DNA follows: TGCGCCAGCAGCCAAGATCTAAGGCAGGGTATTAGCTACACCTTC.

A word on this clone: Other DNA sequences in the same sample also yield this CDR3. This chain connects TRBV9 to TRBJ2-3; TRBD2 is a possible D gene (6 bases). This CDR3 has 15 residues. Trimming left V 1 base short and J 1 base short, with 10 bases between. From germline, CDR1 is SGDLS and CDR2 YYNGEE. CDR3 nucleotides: TGTGCCAGCAGCGTAACGGGGGACGGCACAGATACGCAGTATTTT. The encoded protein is CASSVTGDGTDTQYF.

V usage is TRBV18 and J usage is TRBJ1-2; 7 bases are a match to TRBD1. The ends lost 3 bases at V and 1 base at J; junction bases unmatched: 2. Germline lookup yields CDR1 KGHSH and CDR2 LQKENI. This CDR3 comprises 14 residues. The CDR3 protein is CASSPTGFNYGYTF. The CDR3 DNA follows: TGTGCCAGCTCACCGACAGGGTTTAACTATGGCTACACCTTC.